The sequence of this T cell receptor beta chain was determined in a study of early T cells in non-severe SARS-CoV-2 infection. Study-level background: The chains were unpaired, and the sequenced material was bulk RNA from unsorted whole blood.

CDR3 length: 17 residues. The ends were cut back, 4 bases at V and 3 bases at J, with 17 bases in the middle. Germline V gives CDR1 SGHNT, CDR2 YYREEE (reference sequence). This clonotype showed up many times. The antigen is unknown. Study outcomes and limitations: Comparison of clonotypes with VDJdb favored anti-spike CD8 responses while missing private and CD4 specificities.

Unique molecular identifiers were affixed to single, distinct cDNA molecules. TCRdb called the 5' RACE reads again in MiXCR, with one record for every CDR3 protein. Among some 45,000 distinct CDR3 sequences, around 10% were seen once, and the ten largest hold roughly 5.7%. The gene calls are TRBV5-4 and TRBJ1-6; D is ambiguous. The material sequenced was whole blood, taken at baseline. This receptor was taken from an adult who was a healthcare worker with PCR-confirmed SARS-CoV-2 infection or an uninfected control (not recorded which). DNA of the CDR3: TGTGCCAGCAGCCCGGGAGCTTCGTCTTTCTATAATTCACCCCTCCACTTT. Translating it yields CASSPGASSFYNSPLHF.